This T cell receptor (beta chain) comes out of a study of blood T cell repertoires in COVID-19. For the study at large: From the United States, Italy and Spain came samples of acute and convalescent COVID-19. PBMCs, B-cell-depleted T cells, or T cells were the source of the cDNA or gDNA that made up the material.

This clone was observed once. The CDR3 length is 18 residues. V gave up 0 bases and J gave up 3 bases; unmatched junction bases: 3. In germline, CDR1 is MNHEY, CDR2 SMNVEV (reference sequence). Per the study methods: It was from reference gene primer amplification that nucleated cell counts were estimated. TCRdb's table, derived via immunoSEQ multiplex PCR, lists solely in-frame clones and lacks some. That table gives V, J and clone size, and the DNA gave D and trimming. The sample has about 15,000 clones; 84% are singletons. This clonotype was sampled from a woman aged 50 to 65 with active or convalescent COVID-19. The chain couples TRBV27 to TRBJ2-1, with 15 positions matching TRBD2. The specimen was peripheral blood. CDR3 residues: CASSLSGTSGRYYNEQFF. CDR3 in DNA: TGTGCCAGCAGTTTATCGGGGACTAGCGGGAGGTACTACAATGAGCAGTTCTTC.